The 29 T cell receptor beta chains below come from one sample, sequenced in a study of T cells in women clearing cervical HPV infection (dated by TCRdb to 2017 to 2018). Libraries were prepared through the immunoSEQ multiplex PCR assay. TCRdb's version of the immuneACCESS table is confined to in-frame rearrangements and falls short of the full clone set. An unresolved V gene accounts for under half of the shortfall where checked; the remainder is of unknown origin. This sample's table lists tens of thousands of clones. 5% to 7.5% of the sample is taken by the ten largest. The specimen was blood buffy coat. The receptors here all came from a woman between 18 and 70 years old with a cervical HPV16 infection that either progressed to CIN3+ or cleared (not recorded which).

Worth noting for this clone: Sequencing ends 3 residues short of the CDR3 end; the germline J gene provides the rest. The chain uses TRBV18 and TRBJ1-1; D uncertain. V lost 4 bases, J lost 0 bases, and 6 bases lay in between. This CDR3 comprises 13 residues. The V gene's germline CDR1 is KGHSH and CDR2 LQKENI. CDR3 protein: CASSRTVNTEAFF. The sequenced part of the CDR3 DNA is TGTGCCAGCTCACGAACGGTGAACACTGAA.

Note on this clone: The read ends 3 residues before the CDR3 terminus; that terminus is restored from the germline J gene. The chain uses TRBV29-1 and TRBJ2-7, with 8 positions matching TRBD2. The germline V gene encodes CDR1 SQVTM and CDR2 ANQGSEA. CDR3 length: 14 residues. V lost 0 bases, J lost 2 bases, and 3 bases stayed unmatched. The covered CDR3 bases are TGCAGCGTTGAAGATGGCGGGGGGACCTACGAG. This translates into CSVEDGGGTYE. The whole CDR3 protein is CSVEDGGGTYEQYF.

Details on this clone: Read coverage stops 3 residues before the CDR3 terminus; the germline J gene supplies the remainder. The gene calls are TRBV14 and TRBJ1-2, with 7 bases fitting TRBD1. The J segment lost 4 bases and the V segment lost 2 bases, leaving 4 bases of the junction unmatched. Looked up from germline, CDR1 is SGHDN and CDR2 is FVKESK. The length of the CDR3 is 14 residues. The sequenced part of the CDR3 DNA is TGTGCCAGCAGCCAACTGGGACAGCTCTATGGC. As protein: CASSQLGQLYG. The whole CDR3 region reads CASSQLGQLYGYTF.

Notes on this clone: The read is 3 residues too short to cover the CDR3 end, so that end is filled in from the germline J gene. V is TRBV2 and J is TRBJ2-7; D uncertain. The CDR3 length is 12 residues. V shed 5 bases and J shed 4 bases, with 9 bases lying between them. Germline V lookup: CDR1 SNHLY, CDR2 FYNNEI. CDR3 DNA (partial): TGTGCCAGCAGTACGGCCGGGTACGAG. It codes for CASSTAGYE. The full CDR3 protein is CASSTAGYEQYF.

In the case of this clone: The missing CDR3 end, 3 residues past where the read stops, is filled in from the germline J gene. V usage is TRBV23-1 and J usage is TRBJ2-7, with 7 bases matching TRBD2. TRBV23-1 is known as an ORF, though its function is uncertain. The CDR3 is 11 residues long. The V gene end was trimmed by 11 bases and the J gene end by 4 bases; junction bases not matched to a gene: 5. CDR3 loop: CAFHGGYEQYF. CDR3 bases read: TGCGCCTTCCACGGGGGGTACGAG.

About this clone itself: The read stops 3 residues short of the end of the CDR3; the missing end is completed from the germline J gene. The chain has TRBV7-2 and TRBJ2-2; D ambiguous. Germline CDR1 and CDR2: SGHTA and FQGNSA. V dropped 2 bases and J dropped 2 bases, with 9 bases sitting between them. There are 15 residues in the CDR3. Partial CDR3 DNA: TGTGCCAGCAGCTTAAGCCAAATAAACACCGGGGAG. Translating it yields CASSLSQINTGE. The entire CDR3 sequence reads CASSLSQINTGELFF.

In regard to this clone: Sequencing ends 3 residues short of the CDR3 end; the germline J gene provides the rest. The rearrangement links TRBV7-9 to TRBJ1-1; D is unclear. Germline CDR1 SEHNR, CDR2 FQNEAQ (reference sequence). V lost 5 bases, J lost 6 bases, and 10 bases lay in between. The CDR3 is 12 amino acids. The DNA read from the CDR3 is TGTGCCAGCAGCCCAGGTAGGGCTGAA. It is translated as CASSPGRAE. Given in full, the CDR3 is CASSPGRAEAFF.

With respect to this clone: The sequence runs out 3 residues before the end of the CDR3; the remainder is reconstructed from the germline J gene. The genes are TRBV5-1 and TRBJ2-1, with 11 bases matching TRBD2. V was pared by 5 bases and J by 6 bases, with 10 bases of the junction left unmatched. Germline values: CDR1 SGHRS, CDR2 YFSETQ. The CDR3 contains 16 residues. The chain's CDR3 is CASRIPGLAVTNEQFF. Incomplete CDR3 DNA: TGCGCCAGCAGGATTCCGGGACTAGCGGTTACCAATGAG.

As regards this clone: The CDR3 end falls 3 residues outside the read, so it is completed with the germline J gene. This chain uses TRBV5-1 with TRBJ1-2; tentative D call: TRBD1 (5 bases). The CDR3 covers 14 residues. Trimming left V 0 bases short and J 7 bases short, with 13 bases between. Germline V gene lookup returns CDR1 SGHRS and CDR2 YFSETQ. The sequenced CDR3 bases are TGCGCCAGCAGCTTGGCCGGACCCCAGGGTGGC. Amino acids: CASSLAGPQGG. The complete CDR3 reads CASSLAGPQGGYTF.

On this clone: The CDR3 end falls 3 residues outside the read, so it is completed with the germline J gene. The chain combines TRBV20-1 with TRBJ2-7; TRBD1 might be the D (5 bases). This CDR3 contains 17 residues. V shed 0 bases and J shed 2 bases, with 20 bases lying between them. CDR1 is DFQATT, CDR2 SNEGSKA, per germline (reference sequence). The chain's CDR3 is CSARERSVGPSPYEQYF. The CDR3 bases that were read are TGCAGTGCTAGAGAGAGGAGTGTGGGGCCGTCCCCCTACGAG.

A remark on this clone: The read terminates 3 residues ahead of where the CDR3 ends, so the germline J gene completes it. V gene TRBV19 combines with J gene TRBJ2-7; TRBD1 is a possible D gene (6 bases). Germline loops: CDR1 LNHDA, CDR2 SQIVND (reference sequence). CDR3 size: 13 residues. With 7 bases removed from V and 3 bases from J, the gap between germline ends came to 13 bases. CDR3 residues: CASTLGQGYEQYF. The covered CDR3 bases are TGTGCCAGTACTTTGGGACAAGGCTACGAG.

As regards this clone: The read gets to within 3 residues of the CDR3 end, and the germline J gene fills in the rest. This chain uses TRBV6-1 with TRBJ1-4; D may be TRBD1 (5 bases). The germline V gene has CDR1 MNHNS and CDR2 SASEGT. The germline V and J ends were trimmed by 2 bases and 3 bases, with 13 bases remaining between them. The CDR3 consists of 16 residues. The CDR3 loop reads CASSEFSTASNEKLFF. CDR3 DNA, as far as it was read: TGTGCCAGCAGTGAATTCTCGACAGCCTCTAATGAAAAA.

With respect to this clone: The CDR3 goes on 3 residues after the read ends, and that part is filled in from the germline J gene. The chain uses TRBV12-5 and TRBJ1-3, with D possibly matching TRBD1 (6 bases). V lost 6 bases and J lost 0, with 15 bases in between. Germline CDR1 reads LGHNT; CDR2 reads FRNRAP. This CDR3 comprises 16 residues. This chain's CDR3 is CASGGGGLGSGNTIYF. CDR3 DNA (partial): TGTGCTAGTGGAGGGGGGGGCTTGGGCTCTGGAAACACC.

Note on this clone: The CDR3 is cut off 3 residues early in the read; its end comes from the germline J gene. The chain carries TRBV20-1 and TRBJ2-5; TRBD1 is a possible D gene (5 bases). The V and J ends lost 4 bases and 3 bases respectively, with 9 bases between them. There are 12 residues in the CDR3. CDR1 and CDR2 (germline): DFQATT, SNEGSKA (reference sequence). CDR3 DNA (partial): TGCAGTGCTATTGACAGAGAAGAGACC. This encodes CSAIDREET. Given in full, the CDR3 is CSAIDREETQYF.

On this clone: The read gets to within 3 residues of the CDR3 end, and the germline J gene fills in the rest. The chain carries TRBV5-4 and TRBJ1-1, with D perhaps TRBD1 (5 bases). This CDR3 is 15 amino acids long. Looked up from germline, CDR1 is SGHNT and CDR2 is YYREEE (reference sequence). V lost 0 bases and J 0 bases, leaving 9 bases between the germline ends. The covered CDR3 bases are TGTGCCAGCAGCTTGGTGGGGCAGCTGAACACTGAA. Translating it yields CASSLVGQLNTE. The whole CDR3 protein reads CASSLVGQLNTEAFF.

About this clone: The read terminates 3 residues ahead of where the CDR3 ends, so the germline J gene completes it. The gene calls are TRBV7-9 and TRBJ2-5; tentatively, D is TRBD1 (6 bases). The CDR3 consists of 13 residues. CDR1 SEHNR and CDR2 FQNEAQ come from the germline V gene (reference sequence). Trimming pared 6 bases from V and 1 base from J, leaving 9 bases between. The CDR3 DNA, read in part, is TGTGCCAGCAGGTGGGGGCCCCAAGAGACC. The encoded protein is CASRWGPQET. The entire CDR3 protein is CASRWGPQETQYF. Complete variable domain (other parts from reference TRBV7-9 and TRBJ2-5): DTGVSQNPRHKITKRGQNVTFRCDPISEHNRLYWYRQTLGQGPEFLTYFQNEAQLEKSRLLSDRFSAERPKGSFSTLEIQRTEQGDSAMYLCASRWGPQETQYFGPGTRLLVL.

As regards this clone: The read stops 3 residues short of the end of the CDR3; the missing end is completed from the germline J gene. This chain joins TRBV12-3 or TRBV12-4 and TRBJ1-2; D might be TRBD1 (5 bases). This CDR3 region has 13 residues. CDR3 amino acids: CASSYQGAEGYTF. Partial CDR3 DNA: TGTGCCAGCAGTTATCAGGGCGCGGAGGGC.

As regards this clone: The read comes to an end 3 residues before the CDR3 does, leaving the germline J gene to fill in the end. V gene TRBV4-1 combines with J gene TRBJ1-1; tentative D call: TRBD1 (5 bases). V was shortened by 4 bases and J by 4 bases, with 13 bases between the two germline ends. Per the germline V gene, CDR1 is MGHRA and CDR2 is YSYEKL. This CDR3 is built from 14 residues. The CDR3 sequence: CASSRETAVTEAFF. The covered CDR3 bases are TGCGCCAGCAGCCGAGAGACAGCAGTCACTGAA.

With regard to this clone: Sequencing ends 3 residues short of the CDR3 end; the germline J gene provides the rest. V gene TRBV20-1 combines with J gene TRBJ1-2; 10 bases align to TRBD1. Trimming at V came to 6 bases and at J to 5 bases, leaving 15 bases not matched to a gene. The CDR3 is made up of 16 amino acids. Per the germline V gene, CDR1 is DFQATT and CDR2 is SNEGSKA (reference sequence). This chain's CDR3 is CSATGTGEDGLYGYTF. The CDR3 bases that were read are TGCAGTGCAACCGGGACAGGGGAAGACGGGCTGTATGGC.

By frequency, this clone is medium-sized. The sequence runs out 3 residues before the end of the CDR3; the remainder is reconstructed from the germline J gene. V is TRBV20-1 and J is TRBJ2-5; 10 nucleotides match TRBD1. Germline CDR1 is DFQATT and CDR2 is SNEGSKA (reference sequence). The V gene end was trimmed by 6 bases and the J gene end by 5 bases; junction bases not matched to a gene: 12. The CDR3 spans 15 residues. The sequenced CDR3 bases are TGCAGTGCCACAACCGGGACAGGGGACGTGGAGACC. It codes for CSATTGTGDVET. The CDR3 reads in full as CSATTGTGDVETQYF.

Concerning this clone: The read stops 3 residues short of the end of the CDR3; the missing end is completed from the germline J gene. V gene TRBV6-2 or TRBV6-3 combines with J gene TRBJ2-7, with TRBD1 matching over 7 bases. Germline V gene sequence: CDR1 MNHEY, CDR2 SVGEGT. The CDR3 spans 14 residues. V dropped 7 bases and J dropped 2; count of bases not matched to a gene: 8. The CDR3 region is CASTHGDRTYEQYF. CDR3 DNA, as far as it was read: TGTGCCAGCACCCACGGGGACAGAACCTACGAG.

Concerning this clone: One junction end disagrees with the germline gene, perhaps due to a read error. Coverage ceases 3 residues before the CDR3 finishes, and the germline J gene fills in the end. The chain combines TRBV19 with TRBJ2-1; 13 nucleotides align to TRBD2. The CDR3 is made up of 15 amino acids. Germline CDR1 is LNHDA and CDR2 is SQIVND (reference sequence). Incomplete CDR3 DNA: TGTGCCAGTAATATAGGACTAGCGGGGGTTACTGAG. Translated: CASNIGLAGVTE. The full CDR3 protein is CASNIGLAGVTEQFF. Together with reference TRBV19 and TRBJ2-1, the CDR3 gives the full variable domain: DGGITQSPKYLFRKEGQNVTLSCEQNLNHDAMYWYRQDPGQGLRLIYYSQIVNDFQKGDIAEGYSVSREKKESFPLTVTSAQKNPTAFYLCASNIGLAGVTEQFFGPGTRLTVL.

Details on this clone: The read comes to an end 3 residues before the CDR3 does, leaving the germline J gene to fill in the end. This chain joins TRBV5-4 and TRBJ2-2, with D possibly TRBD1 on 5 matching bases. The length of the CDR3 is 15 residues. Germline V gene data show CDR1 as SGHNT and CDR2 as YYREEE (reference sequence). V lost 0 bases, J lost 7 bases, and 13 bases lay in between. The covered CDR3 bases are TGTGCCAGCAGCTTGGGTCGCCAGGGTAGCGGGGAG. As protein: CASSLGRQGSGE. The entire CDR3 sequence reads CASSLGRQGSGELFF.

Points on this clone: The CDR3 end is not reached by the read, which stops 3 residues before it; the germline J gene fills it in. The chain links TRBV20-1 to TRBJ2-5; D unresolved. V was shortened by 1 base and J by 4 bases, with 13 bases between the two germline ends. The CDR3 totals 14 residues. Germline values: CDR1 DFQATT, CDR2 SNEGSKA (reference sequence). CDR3 DNA (partial): TGCAGTGCTAGAGGTTTGGATAGGGCAGAGACC. It yields the protein CSARGLDRAET. The entire CDR3 sequence reads CSARGLDRAETQYF.

Comment on this clone: The read is 3 residues too short to cover the CDR3 end, so that end is filled in from the germline J gene. The chain employs TRBV10-3 and TRBJ2-1; 10 bases map to TRBD2. V lost 7 bases, J lost 5 bases, and 8 bases stayed unmatched. Germline V CDR1 and CDR2: ENHRY, SYGVKD. This CDR3 has 15 amino acids. The sequenced CDR3 bases are TGTGCCATCAAAATAGCGGGGGGATATCACAATGAG. Its translation is CAIKIAGGYHNE. The entire CDR3 sequence reads CAIKIAGGYHNEQFF.

Notes on this clone: The read gets to within 3 residues of the CDR3 end, and the germline J gene fills in the rest. This sequence joins TRBV7-9 and TRBJ1-1; D gene ambiguous. CDR3 length: 14 amino acids. Germline-derived CDR1 and CDR2 are SEHNR and FQNEAQ (reference sequence). This CDR3 reads CASSQDTTSYEAFF. CDR3 DNA (partial): TGTGCCAGCAGCCAAGACACCACCTCCTACGAG.

With respect to this clone: From the germline J gene comes the end of the CDR3, since the read stops 3 residues before it. The V and J genes are TRBV7-6 and TRBJ1-1, with D perhaps matching TRBD1 (6 bases). Germline V gene sequence: CDR1 SGHVS, CDR2 FNYEAQ. CDR3 size: 15 residues. Trimming left V 1 base short and J 5 bases short, with 14 bases between. The CDR3 reads CASSLGPGEGTEAFF. CDR3 DNA (partial): TGTGCCAGCAGCTTAGGTCCAGGGGAAGGGACTGAA.

Incomplete CDR3 DNA: TGCAGCGTTGAGGCCGGGGACTCCTACGAG. The encoded protein is CSVEAGDSYE. The entire CDR3 is CSVEAGDSYEQYF. This chain links TRBV29-1 with TRBJ2-7; tentatively, D is TRBD2 (5 bases). The read terminates 3 residues before the CDR3 end, so the remaining end is supplied by the germline J gene. CDR3 size: 13 residues. Germline CDR1 reads SQVTM; CDR2 reads ANQGSEA. The germline V and J ends were trimmed by 3 bases and 0 bases, with 9 bases remaining between them.

On this clone itself: The read terminates 3 residues ahead of where the CDR3 ends, so the germline J gene completes it. V and J are TRBV5-1 and TRBJ1-1; perhaps TRBD1 as D (5 bases). This CDR3 spans 15 amino acids. Between the trimmed V and J ends, which lost 4 bases and 1 base, there was a span of 14 bases. CDR1 is SGHRS, CDR2 YFSETQ, per germline. Incomplete CDR3 DNA: TGCGCCAGCAGCCCCACCCGAGGGGAGAACACTGAA. The encoded protein is CASSPTRGENTE. The CDR3 reads in full as CASSPTRGENTEAFF.